These 13 T cell receptor beta chains originate from one sample sequenced in a study of blood T cell repertoires in COVID-19. The repertoire was sequenced with immunoSEQ multiplex PCR; TCRdb's copy has only in-frame clones and lacks some. This repertoire shows 41,000 or so clones, nearly 90% found once; its top ten account for about 4.5%. Sequenced sample: peripheral blood. The receptors originated from a man aged 55-75 years with acute or convalescent COVID-19.

The V gene is TRBV15, the J gene TRBJ1-6; a possible D gene is TRBD1 (6 bases). The CDR3 runs 18 residues. The V gene's germline CDR1 is LNHNV and CDR2 YYDKDF (reference sequence). Deletions cut 0 bases from V and 5 bases from J, with 17 bases between. The CDR3 nucleotides are TGTGCCACCAGCAGAGATTCTATAGGGCAGGGGAATAATTCACCCCTCCACTTT. This sequence encodes CATSRDSIGQGNNSPLHF.

This chain uses TRBV9 with TRBJ1-2; D remains ambiguous. This CDR3 is 19 amino acids long. CDR1 is SGDLS and CDR2 is YYNGEE in the germline V gene. Between the trimmed V and J ends, which lost 0 bases and 0 bases, there was a span of 21 bases. The CDR3 DNA reads TGTGCCAGCAGCGTAGTGTCGTGGAGGAAAGGAGGTGCTAACTATGGCTACACCTTC. Protein: CASSVVSWRKGGANYGYTF.

The CDR3 here is CASSGTVSYEQYF. The CDR3 bases are TGCGCCAGCAGCGGGACAGTTTCCTACGAGCAGTACTTC. The chain is built from TRBV5-1 and TRBJ2-7; TRBD1 aligns across 7 bases. The CDR3 length is 13 residues. J gave up 1 base and V 4 bases, and 2 bases lay outside the gene matches. Germline CDR1 reads SGHRS; CDR2 reads YFSETQ.

The chain is built from TRBV12-3 or TRBV12-4 and TRBJ2-1; no clear D. Trimming pared 4 bases from V and 7 bases from J, leaving 2 bases between. This CDR3 has 10 residues. The CDR3 sequence is CASSSNEQFF. The CDR3 region has the DNA TGTGCCAGCAGTTCGAATGAGCAGTTCTTC.

The rearrangement uses TRBV18 and TRBJ2-7, with a tentative D call TRBD2 (7 bases). The CDR3 has 15 residues. Germline CDR1 KGHSH, CDR2 LQKENI. Trimming pared 3 bases from V and 4 bases from J, leaving 16 bases between. The CDR3 reads CASSPGASGLYEQYF. The DNA for the CDR3 is TGTGCCAGCTCACCGGGGGCTAGCGGACTATACGAGCAGTACTTC.

The chain has TRBV4-3 and TRBJ1-2; 9 bases agree with TRBD1. Losses at the gene ends were 3 bases for V and 0 bases for J; bases not matched to a gene: 8. This CDR3 spans 17 amino acids. CDR1 is LGHNA and CDR2 is YSLEER in the germline V gene. The DNA for the CDR3 is TGCGCCAGCAGCCAGTCATGGGACAGGGCAACTAACTATGGCTACACCTTC. Protein sequence: CASSQSWDRATNYGYTF.

This chain connects TRBV19 to TRBJ2-7, with D possibly TRBD1 on 6 matching bases. V lost 5 bases and J lost 6, with 14 bases in between. Per germline, CDR1 LNHDA and CDR2 SQIVND (reference sequence). The CDR3 is 13 residues long. CDR3 DNA sequence: TGTGCCAGTAGTTTGGGGACAAATCCCGAGCAGTACTTC. Its protein product is CASSLGTNPEQYF.

This clone came up a few times. This chain joins TRBV27 and TRBJ1-4; 7 bases map to TRBD1. V was pared by 2 bases and J by 5 bases, with 14 bases of the junction left unmatched. Germline V gene sequence: CDR1 MNHEY, CDR2 SMNVEV (reference sequence). This CDR3 comprises 18 residues. CDR3 region: CASSLRGQTRELNEKLFF. The DNA of the CDR3 is TGTGCCAGCAGTTTAAGGGGACAGACCAGAGAATTAAATGAAAAACTGTTTTTT.

V and J are TRBV11-3 and TRBJ2-7; 11 nucleotides agree with TRBD2. The V gene end was trimmed by 1 base and the J gene end by 1 base; junction bases not matched to a gene: 6. The germline V gene encodes CDR1 SGHNT and CDR2 YENEEA. CDR3 length: 17 amino acids. CDR3 region: CASSLGVGLADSYEQYF. CDR3 DNA: TGTGCCAGCAGCTTAGGAGTGGGACTAGCGGATTCCTACGAGCAGTACTTC.

CDR3 sequence (DNA): TGTGCCAGTAGTAGGACAGGAAACACTGAAGCTTTCTTT. As protein: CASSRTGNTEAFF. This rearrangement joins TRBV19 to TRBJ1-1; 7 bases line up with TRBD1. The ends lost 4 bases at V and 2 bases at J; junction bases unmatched: 1. The CDR3 spans 13 residues. Germline V gene sequence: CDR1 LNHDA, CDR2 SQIVND (reference sequence).

The gene calls are TRBV4-2 and TRBJ2-7; a weak D match, TRBD1 (6 bases). The CDR3 covers 15 residues. The germline gives CDR1 LGHNA, CDR2 YNFKEQ. V was clipped by 3 bases and J by 3 bases, with 15 bases between them. CDR3 amino acids: CASSQAGTYNYEQYF. CDR3 nucleotides: TGTGCCAGCAGCCAGGCCGGGACATACAACTACGAGCAGTACTTC.

This clone was seen only once. CDR3: CASSITVNTEAFF. The DNA for the CDR3 is TGTGCCAGTAGTATAACGGTGAACACTGAAGCTTTCTTT. This chain joins TRBV19 and TRBJ1-1, with D uncertain. V was trimmed by 2 bases and J by 0 bases, leaving 4 bases between them. The length of the CDR3 is 13 residues. Looked up from germline, CDR1 is LNHDA and CDR2 is SQIVND (reference sequence).

This clone showed up just once. The chain combines TRBV6-6 with TRBJ1-5; D perhaps matches TRBD1 (5 bases). The V gene's germline CDR1 is MNHNY and CDR2 SVGAGI (reference sequence). The CDR3 length is 14 residues. V lost 6 bases and J lost 4, with 13 bases in between. In DNA form, the CDR3 reads TGTGCCAGCAGCCCGACAGCTCCAAATCAGCCCCAGCATTTT. Residues: CASSPTAPNQPQHF.